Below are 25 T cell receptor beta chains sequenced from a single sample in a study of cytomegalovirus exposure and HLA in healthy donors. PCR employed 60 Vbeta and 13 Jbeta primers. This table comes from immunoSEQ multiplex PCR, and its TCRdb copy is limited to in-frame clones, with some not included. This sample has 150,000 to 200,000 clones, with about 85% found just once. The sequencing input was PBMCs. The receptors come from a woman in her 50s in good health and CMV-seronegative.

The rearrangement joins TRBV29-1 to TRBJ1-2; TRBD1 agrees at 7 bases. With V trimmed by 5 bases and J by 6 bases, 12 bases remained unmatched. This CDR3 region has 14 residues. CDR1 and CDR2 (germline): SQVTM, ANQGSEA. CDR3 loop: CSVFQPGQIHGYTF. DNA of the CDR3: TGCAGCGTTTTCCAACCGGGACAGATCCATGGCTACACCTTC.

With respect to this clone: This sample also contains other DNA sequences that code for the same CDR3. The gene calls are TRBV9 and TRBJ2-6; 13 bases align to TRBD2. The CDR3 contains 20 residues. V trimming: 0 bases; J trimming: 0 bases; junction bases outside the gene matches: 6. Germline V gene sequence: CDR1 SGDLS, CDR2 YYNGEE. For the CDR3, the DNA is TGTGCCAGCAGCGTAGATCCCACTAGCGGGAGGGGCTCTGGGGCCAACGTCCTGACTTTC. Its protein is CASSVDPTSGRGSGANVLTF.

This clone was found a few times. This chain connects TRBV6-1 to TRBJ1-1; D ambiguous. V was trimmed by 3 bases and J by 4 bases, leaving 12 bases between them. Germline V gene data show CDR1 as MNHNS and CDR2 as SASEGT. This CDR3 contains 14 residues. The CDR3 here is CASSEVPYGTEAFF. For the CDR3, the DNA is TGTGCCAGCAGTGAGGTCCCCTACGGCACTGAAGCTTTCTTT.

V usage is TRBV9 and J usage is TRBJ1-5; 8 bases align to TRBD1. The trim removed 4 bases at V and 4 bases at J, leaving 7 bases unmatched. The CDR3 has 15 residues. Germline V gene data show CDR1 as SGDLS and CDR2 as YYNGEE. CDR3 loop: CASSQTGDPNQPQHF. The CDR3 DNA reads TGTGCCAGCAGCCAGACAGGGGACCCGAATCAGCCCCAGCATTTT.

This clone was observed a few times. CDR3 coding DNA: TGTGCCAGCGATTCGGGACAAGCAAGCAATCAGCCCCAGCATTTT. Translation: CASDSGQASNQPQHF. V is TRBV2 and J is TRBJ1-5, with TRBD1 as a possible D gene (6 bases). Between the trimmed V and J ends, which lost 8 bases and 1 base, there was a span of 15 bases. This CDR3 is 15 amino acids long. Germline V lookup: CDR1 SNHLY, CDR2 FYNNEI.

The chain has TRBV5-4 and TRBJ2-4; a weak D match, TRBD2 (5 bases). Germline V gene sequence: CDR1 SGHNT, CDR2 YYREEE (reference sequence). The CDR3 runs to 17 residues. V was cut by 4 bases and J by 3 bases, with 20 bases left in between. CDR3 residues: CASSTHSGIKSKNIQYF. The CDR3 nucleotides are TGTGCCAGCAGCACCCACTCGGGGATTAAAAGCAAAAACATTCAGTACTTC.

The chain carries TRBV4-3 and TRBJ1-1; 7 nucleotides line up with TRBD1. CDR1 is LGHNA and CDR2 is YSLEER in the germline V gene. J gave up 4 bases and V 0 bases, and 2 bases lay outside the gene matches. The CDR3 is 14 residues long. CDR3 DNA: TGCGCCAGCAGCCAAGACGCAGGGGGCACTGAAGCTTTCTTT. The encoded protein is CASSQDAGGTEAFF.

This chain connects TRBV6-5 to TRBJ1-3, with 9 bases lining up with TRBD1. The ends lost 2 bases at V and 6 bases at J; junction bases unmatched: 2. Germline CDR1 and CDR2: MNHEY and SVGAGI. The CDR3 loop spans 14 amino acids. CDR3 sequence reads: CASSYDRGLNTIYF. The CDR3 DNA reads TGTGCCAGCAGTTACGACAGGGGGTTAAACACCATATATTTT.

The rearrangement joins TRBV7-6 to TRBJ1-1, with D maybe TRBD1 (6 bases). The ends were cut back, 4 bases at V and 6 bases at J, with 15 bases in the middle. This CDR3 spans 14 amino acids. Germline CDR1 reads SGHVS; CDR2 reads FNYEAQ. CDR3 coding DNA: TGTGCCAGCAGCTCATCACAGGGCCACGCTGAAGCTTTCTTT. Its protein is CASSSSQGHAEAFF.

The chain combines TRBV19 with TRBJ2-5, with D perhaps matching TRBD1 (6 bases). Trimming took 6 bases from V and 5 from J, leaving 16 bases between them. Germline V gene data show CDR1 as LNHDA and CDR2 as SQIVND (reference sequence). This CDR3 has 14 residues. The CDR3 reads CASSRGHPGETQYF. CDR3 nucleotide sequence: TGTGCCAGTAGCAGGGGACACCCGGGGGAGACCCAGTACTTC.

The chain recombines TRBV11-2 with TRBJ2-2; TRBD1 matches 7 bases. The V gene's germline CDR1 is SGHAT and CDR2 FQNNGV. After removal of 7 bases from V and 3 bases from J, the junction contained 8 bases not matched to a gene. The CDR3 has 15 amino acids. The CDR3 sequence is CASTRGLRDTGELFF. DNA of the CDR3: TGTGCCAGCACCAGGGGGTTGCGAGACACCGGGGAGCTGTTTTTT. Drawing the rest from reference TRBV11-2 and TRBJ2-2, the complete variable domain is EAGVAQSPRYKIIEKRQSVAFWCNPISGHATLYWYQQILGQGPKLLIQFQNNGVVDDSQLPKDRFSAERLKGVDSTLKIQPAKLEDSAVYLCASTRGLRDTGELFFGEGSRLTVL.

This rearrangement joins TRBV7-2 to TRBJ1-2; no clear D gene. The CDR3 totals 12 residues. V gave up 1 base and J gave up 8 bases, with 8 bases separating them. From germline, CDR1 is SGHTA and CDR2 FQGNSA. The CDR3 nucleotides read TGTGCCAGCAGCTTAGAAGCGTTCGGCTACACCTTC. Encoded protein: CASSLEAFGYTF.

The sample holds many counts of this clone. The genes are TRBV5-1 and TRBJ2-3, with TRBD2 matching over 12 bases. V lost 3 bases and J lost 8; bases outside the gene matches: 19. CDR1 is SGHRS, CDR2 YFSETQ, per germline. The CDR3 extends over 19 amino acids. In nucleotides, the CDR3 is TGCGCCAGCAGCTCCGAGAGAGCAAGACTAGCGGGGGTAAAGGGTACGCAGTATTTT. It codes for CASSSERARLAGVKGTQYF.

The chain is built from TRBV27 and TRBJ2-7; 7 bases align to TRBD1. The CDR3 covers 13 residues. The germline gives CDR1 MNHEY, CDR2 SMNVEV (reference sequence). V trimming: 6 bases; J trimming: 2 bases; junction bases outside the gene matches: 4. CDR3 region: CASRRTGPYEQYF. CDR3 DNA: TGTGCCAGCAGACGGACAGGACCCTACGAGCAGTACTTC.

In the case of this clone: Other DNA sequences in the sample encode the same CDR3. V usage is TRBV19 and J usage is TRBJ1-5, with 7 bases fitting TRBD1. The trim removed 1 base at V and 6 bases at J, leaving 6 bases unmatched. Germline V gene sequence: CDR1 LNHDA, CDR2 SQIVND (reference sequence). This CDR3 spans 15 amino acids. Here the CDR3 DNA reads TGTGCCAGTAGTATAGGACAGGGTCGCGGTCAGCCCCAGCATTTT. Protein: CASSIGQGRGQPQHF.

The CDR3 region is CAGRDGGSYEQYF. Written as DNA, the CDR3 is TGTGCCGGAAGGGACGGGGGGTCCTACGAGCAGTACTTC. The chain employs TRBV2 and TRBJ2-7, with 7 bases identical to TRBD2. This CDR3 comprises 13 residues. Per germline, CDR1 SNHLY and CDR2 FYNNEI. V was clipped by 11 bases and J by 1 base; unmatched bases: 8.

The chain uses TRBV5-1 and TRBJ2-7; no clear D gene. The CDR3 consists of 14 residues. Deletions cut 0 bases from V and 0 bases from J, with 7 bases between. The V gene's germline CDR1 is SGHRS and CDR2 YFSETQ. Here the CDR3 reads CASSLEYSSYEQYF. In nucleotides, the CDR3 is TGCGCCAGCAGCTTGGAGTACAGCTCCTACGAGCAGTACTTC.

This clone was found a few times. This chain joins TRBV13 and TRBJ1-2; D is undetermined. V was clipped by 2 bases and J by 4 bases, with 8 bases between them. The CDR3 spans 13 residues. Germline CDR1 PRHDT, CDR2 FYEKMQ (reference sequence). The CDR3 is CASSLRGSYGYTF. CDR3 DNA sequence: TGTGCCAGCAGCTTAAGAGGGTCCTATGGCTACACCTTC.

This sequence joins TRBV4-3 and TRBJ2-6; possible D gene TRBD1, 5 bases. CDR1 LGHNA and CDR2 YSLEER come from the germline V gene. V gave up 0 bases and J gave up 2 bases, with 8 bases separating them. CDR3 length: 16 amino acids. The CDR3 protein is CASSQDQGTGANVLTF. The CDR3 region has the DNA TGCGCCAGCAGCCAAGATCAGGGTACTGGGGCCAACGTCCTGACTTTC.

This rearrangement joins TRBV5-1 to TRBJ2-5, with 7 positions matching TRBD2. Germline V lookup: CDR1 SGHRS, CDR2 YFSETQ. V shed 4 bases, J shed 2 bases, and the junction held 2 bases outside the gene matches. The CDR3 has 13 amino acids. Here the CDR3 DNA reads TGCGCCAGCAGCGGGGGAGGGCAAGAGACCCAGTACTTC. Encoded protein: CASSGGGQETQYF.

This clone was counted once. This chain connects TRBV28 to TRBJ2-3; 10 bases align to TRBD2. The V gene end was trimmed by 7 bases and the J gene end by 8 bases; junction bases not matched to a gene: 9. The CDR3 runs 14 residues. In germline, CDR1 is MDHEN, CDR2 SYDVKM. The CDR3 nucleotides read TGTGCCAGCACTTTGAATGTAGCGGGGGGTACGCAGTATTTT. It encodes CASTLNVAGGTQYF.

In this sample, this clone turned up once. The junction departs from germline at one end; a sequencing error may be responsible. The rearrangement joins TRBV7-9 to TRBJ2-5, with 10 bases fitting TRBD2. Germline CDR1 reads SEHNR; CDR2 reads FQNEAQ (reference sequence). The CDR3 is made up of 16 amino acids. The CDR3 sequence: CSSSFHLLAGQETQYF. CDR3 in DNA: TGTTCCAGCAGCTTCCACCTACTAGCGGGACAAGAGACCCAGTACTTC.

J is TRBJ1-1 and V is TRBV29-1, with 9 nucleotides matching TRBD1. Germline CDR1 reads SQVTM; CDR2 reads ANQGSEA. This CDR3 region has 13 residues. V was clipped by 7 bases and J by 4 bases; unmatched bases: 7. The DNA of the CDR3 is TGCAGCGGTCGCGGACAGGGGATCACTGAAGCTTTCTTT. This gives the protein CSGRGQGITEAFF.

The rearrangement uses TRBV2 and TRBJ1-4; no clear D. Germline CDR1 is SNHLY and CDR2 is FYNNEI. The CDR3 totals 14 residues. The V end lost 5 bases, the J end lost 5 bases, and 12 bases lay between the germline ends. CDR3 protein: CASSFRGMNEKLFF. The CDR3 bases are TGTGCCAGCAGTTTCAGAGGGATGAATGAAAAACTGTTTTTT.

The CDR3 sequence is CASSLGDRDNEQFF. The CDR3 region has the DNA TGCGCCAGCAGCTTGGGGGACAGGGACAATGAGCAGTTCTTC. The V call is TRBV5-1, the J call TRBJ2-1; the match to TRBD1 covers 9 bases. Trimming at V came to 0 bases and at J to 5 bases, leaving 0 bases not matched to a gene. CDR3 length: 14 residues. Germline V CDR1 and CDR2: SGHRS, YFSETQ.